This T cell receptor beta chain was sequenced in a study of blood T cells in healthy people across ages. Study-level points and caveats: Expanded clonotype shifts may have been confounded, as the donors had an unknown CMV status. Total diversity from one million sequenced T cells was likely underestimated.

Total RNA, at least 5.5 micrograms per sample, came from PBMCs. Remarks on this clonotype: Its antigen remains unknown.

The junction had 3 bases not matched to a gene; V was cut back by 3 bases and J by 5 bases. Germline lookup yields CDR1 SNHLY and CDR2 FYNNEI. This CDR3 is built from 13 residues. A J-beta primer mix and a sample-barcoded 5' primer were used in a second PCR of roughly 7 to 12 cycles. A template-switch adaptor containing 12 random nucleotides labeled each cDNA molecule. TCRdb fed the 5' RACE reads into MiXCR, producing one record per CDR3 protein. The table records about 780,000 distinct CDR3 sequences, about 42% of them present only once. This sequence was found in an elderly man in good health. Sequencing input: blood. The chain is built from TRBV2 and TRBJ2-5, with TRBD2 matching 7 bases. The CDR3 sequence is CASSEDGGETQYF. As DNA, the CDR3 is TGTGCCAGCAGTGAGGACGGGGGGGAGACCCAGTACTTC. Variable domain in full (rest from reference TRBV2 and TRBJ2-5): EPEVTQTPSHQVTQMGQEVILRCVPISNHLYFYWYRQILGQKVEFLVSFYNNEISEKSEIFDDQFSVERPDGSNFTLKIRSTKLEDSAMYFCASSEDGGETQYFGPGTRLLVL.